Included here is one T cell receptor (beta chain) sequence, with context. The antigen remains unidentified. The sample originates from a study of T cell responses to AZD1222 COVID-19 vaccine. Study-wide points: As reported, nearly half of all spike-specific TCRs target variant regions that are unmutated. Seropositive AZD1222 recipients at baseline numbered only five or six. White British people made up most donors, females outnumbered males, and clonal diversity was possibly underestimated. Regions 160-218 and 743-854 held dominance among vaccine-associated CD4 TCRs, which spanned spike.

The V segment lost 4 bases and the J segment 0 bases; nucleotides outside the gene matches: 7. CDR1 SGHRS and CDR2 YFSETQ come from the germline V gene. CDR3 length: 16 residues. Data came from immunoSEQ multiplex PCR; TCRdb stores just in-frame clones and leaves some out. The sample has around 270,000 clones; approximately 94% are singletons. The clonotype originates from an adult who received the AZD1222 COVID-19 vaccine. V usage is TRBV5-1 and J usage is TRBJ2-4; 7 nucleotides agree with TRBD1. The sequences come from peripheral blood, collected 28 days after the second AZD1222 dose. CDR3 DNA: TGCGCCAGCAGCCCAACGGGACAGCTAGCCAAAAACATTCAGTACTTC. It translates to CASSPTGQLAKNIQYF.